Listed here is a single TCR beta chain. This record comes from a study of blood T cell repertoires in COVID-19. Overall study: Samples representing acute and convalescent COVID-19 were sourced from the United States, Italy and Spain. Sources were T cells, B-cell-depleted T cells, or PBMCs; the material itself was cDNA or gDNA.

Authors' methods: By means of reference gene primer amplification, nucleated cell counts were estimated. Sequencing was performed with immunoSEQ multiplex PCR; in TCRdb, only in-frame clones are kept and a portion is missing. From that table come the V and J calls and clone size; the DNA was used to work out D and trimming. The repertoire has around 26,000 clones, less than 80% of them found once; the top ten carry less than 50%. The length of the CDR3 is 17 residues. Trimming stripped 1 base from V and 9 bases from J, with 21 bases between. Germline values: CDR1 MNHEY, CDR2 SMNVEV (reference sequence).

The V gene is TRBV27, the J gene TRBJ2-2; TRBD2 is a possible D gene (7 bases). This clonotype was sampled from an older man with acute or convalescent COVID-19. Sample: peripheral blood. CDR3 protein: CASSLYASGGAPRELFF. The CDR3 DNA sequence: TGTGCCAGCAGTTTATATGCCTCGGGGGGCGCGCCCCGGGAGCTGTTTTTT.